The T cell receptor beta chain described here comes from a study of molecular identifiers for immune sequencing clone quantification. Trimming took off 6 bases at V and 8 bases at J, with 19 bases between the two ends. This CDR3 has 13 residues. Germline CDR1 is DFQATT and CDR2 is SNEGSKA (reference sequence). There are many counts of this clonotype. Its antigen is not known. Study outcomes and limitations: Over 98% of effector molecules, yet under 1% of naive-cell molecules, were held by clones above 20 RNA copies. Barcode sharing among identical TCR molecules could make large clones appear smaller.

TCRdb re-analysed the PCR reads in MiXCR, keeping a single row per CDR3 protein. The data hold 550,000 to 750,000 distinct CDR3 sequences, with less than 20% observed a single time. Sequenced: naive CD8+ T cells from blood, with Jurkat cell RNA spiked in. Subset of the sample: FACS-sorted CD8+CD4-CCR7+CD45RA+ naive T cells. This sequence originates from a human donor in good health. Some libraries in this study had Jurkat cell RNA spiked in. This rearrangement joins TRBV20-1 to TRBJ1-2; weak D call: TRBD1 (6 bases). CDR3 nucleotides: TGCAGTGCCATAGCCACAGGGAGTGAAGGCTACACCTTC. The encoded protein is CSAIATGSEGYTF.